This is a list of T cell receptor beta chains from one sample in a study of blood T cell repertoires in COVID-19. Profiling relied on immunoSEQ multiplex PCR, and the TCRdb table lists in-frame clones only, not all of them. The data show a few hundred thousand clones, around 86% seen once. The sample comprised PBMCs or T cells enriched from blood (not recorded which). The source of these receptors is a woman aged 40-49 years with acute COVID-19. Both conserved end residues are trimmed from each CDR3. The size field is filled for only some rows; it gives once, few, many or a size class.

CDR3 length: 12; clone size: NA; V gene: TRBV27; J gene: TRBJ2-1; CDR3 protein: ASRAGTGGNEQF
CDR3 length: 12; clone size: many; V gene: TRBV19; J gene: TRBJ1-2; CDR3 protein: ASSFPTGAYGYT
CDR3 length: 10; clone size: NA; V gene: TRBV28; J gene: TRBJ2-7; CDR3 protein: ALRTGGGEQY
CDR3 length: 11; clone size: NA; V gene: TRBV16; J gene: TRBJ1-2; CDR3 protein: ASSQSYNYGYT
CDR3 length: 12; clone size: NA; V gene: TRBV6-5; J gene: TRBJ2-7; CDR3 protein: ASSYSGGNYEQY
CDR3 length: 12; clone size: NA; V gene: TRBV6-6; J gene: TRBJ1-3; CDR3 protein: ASSGTSGGNTIY
CDR3 length: 12; clone size: NA; V gene: TRBV29-1; J gene: TRBJ2-1; CDR3 protein: SVGPSGRGNEQF
CDR3 length: 12; clone size: NA; V gene: TRBV2; J gene: TRBJ1-1; CDR3 protein: ASGRDRKIPEAF
CDR3 length: 16; clone size: NA; V gene: TRBV20-1; J gene: TRBJ1-6; CDR3 protein: SASFGVAGGSYNSPLH
CDR3 length: 13; clone size: NA; V gene: TRBV5-8; J gene: TRBJ2-1; CDR3 protein: ASSLELAGVDEQF
CDR3 length: 15; clone size: NA; V gene: TRBV11-2; J gene: TRBJ2-3; CDR3 protein: ASSYFSGSSSTDTQY
CDR3 length: 14; clone size: NA; V gene: TRBV5-1; J gene: TRBJ1-1; CDR3 protein: ASSSQTGQVNTEAF
CDR3 length: 10; clone size: NA; V gene: TRBV12-3/TRBV12-4; J gene: TRBJ1-2; CDR3 protein: ASSEQGYGYT
CDR3 length: 13; clone size: NA; V gene: TRBV11-2; J gene: TRBJ2-5; CDR3 protein: ASSSFLAGGETQY
CDR3 length: 15; clone size: NA; V gene: TRBV5-4; J gene: TRBJ1-4; CDR3 protein: ASSPSRDRAPNEKLF
CDR3 length: 15; clone size: NA; V gene: TRBV7-9; J gene: TRBJ2-7; CDR3 protein: ASSHPRSRSSSYEQY
CDR3 length: 15; clone size: few; V gene: TRBV5-6; J gene: TRBJ2-3; CDR3 protein: ASSWVATGGATDTQY
CDR3 length: 10; clone size: few; V gene: TRBV27; J gene: TRBJ2-1; CDR3 protein: ASSFNYNEQF
CDR3 length: 13; clone size: NA; V gene: TRBV28; J gene: TRBJ2-7; CDR3 protein: ASNFNQVNPYEQY
CDR3 length: 11; clone size: NA; V gene: TRBV5-4; J gene: TRBJ2-5; CDR3 protein: ASSSGGKETQY
CDR3 length: 12; clone size: many; V gene: TRBV5-4; J gene: TRBJ1-3; CDR3 protein: ASSLQGSGNTIY
CDR3 length: 13; clone size: once; V gene: TRBV5-1; J gene: TRBJ2-7; CDR3 protein: ASSLGTSGSYEQY
CDR3 length: 12; clone size: few; V gene: TRBV19; J gene: TRBJ1-5; CDR3 protein: ASLGVMGNQPQH
CDR3 length: 12; clone size: NA; V gene: TRBV14; J gene: TRBJ2-3; CDR3 protein: ASSRQPITDTQY
CDR3 length: 11; clone size: NA; V gene: TRBV12-3/TRBV12-4; J gene: TRBJ1-6; CDR3 protein: ASSLDPSSPLH
CDR3 length: 17; clone size: few; V gene: TRBV21-1; J gene: TRBJ1-6; CDR3 protein: ASSKAGDESGTANSPLH
CDR3 length: 15; clone size: NA; V gene: TRBV7-2; J gene: TRBJ2-5; CDR3 protein: ASSLGPGGSGQETQY
CDR3 length: 16; clone size: once; V gene: TRBV27; J gene: TRBJ2-3; CDR3 protein: ASSPRNLLAGPTDTQY
CDR3 length: 12; clone size: NA; V gene: TRBV4-3; J gene: TRBJ1-1; CDR3 protein: ASSQMTGDTEAF
CDR3 length: 17; clone size: few; V gene: TRBV18; J gene: TRBJ1-2; CDR3 protein: ASSPQGRPGQGGHNGYT
CDR3 length: 11; clone size: NA; V gene: TRBV27; J gene: TRBJ1-2; CDR3 protein: ASSSQGGRVYT
CDR3 length: 13; clone size: NA; V gene: TRBV7-6; J gene: TRBJ2-1; CDR3 protein: ASSYEAGDYNEQF
CDR3 length: 16; clone size: NA; V gene: TRBV19; J gene: TRBJ2-2; CDR3 protein: ASSIRLAGGTNTGELF
CDR3 length: 9; clone size: NA; V gene: TRBV12-3/TRBV12-4; J gene: TRBJ2-5; CDR3 protein: ASSSSETQY
CDR3 length: 12; clone size: NA; V gene: TRBV10-3; J gene: TRBJ2-7; CDR3 protein: AIRAGWRGYEQY
CDR3 length: 13; clone size: NA; V gene: TRBV6-2/TRBV6-3; J gene: TRBJ1-5; CDR3 protein: ASSFRERGNQPQH
CDR3 length: 16; clone size: NA; V gene: TRBV7-6; J gene: TRBJ2-1; CDR3 protein: ASSTKPSGTFSYNEQF
CDR3 length: 13; clone size: NA; V gene: TRBV4-2; J gene: TRBJ2-7; CDR3 protein: ASSQVASGRAEQY
CDR3 length: 14; clone size: NA; V gene: TRBV25-1; J gene: TRBJ1-2; CDR3 protein: ASSPRLGQADYGYT
CDR3 length: 15; clone size: NA; V gene: TRBV6-1; J gene: TRBJ1-2; CDR3 protein: ASSEGTGWTDNYGYT
CDR3 length: 14; clone size: NA; V gene: TRBV11-2; J gene: TRBJ2-7; CDR3 protein: ASSARWSGRIYEQY
CDR3 length: 13; clone size: NA; V gene: TRBV18; J gene: TRBJ1-3; CDR3 protein: ASSPGGQGGNTIY
CDR3 length: 14; clone size: NA; V gene: TRBV11-3; J gene: TRBJ2-1; CDR3 protein: ASSPRPGTEGGEQF
CDR3 length: 16; clone size: NA; V gene: TRBV7-9; J gene: TRBJ2-2; CDR3 protein: ASSLTFGTGGVTGELF
CDR3 length: 12; clone size: NA; V gene: TRBV3-1/TRBV3-2; J gene: TRBJ2-5; CDR3 protein: ASSQGQGRETQY
CDR3 length: 17; clone size: NA; V gene: TRBV24-1; J gene: TRBJ2-3; CDR3 protein: ATSEPGTSGSLGTDTQY
CDR3 length: 13; clone size: NA; V gene: TRBV5-8; J gene: TRBJ2-1; CDR3 protein: ASSLEQAGYNEQF
CDR3 length: 11; clone size: NA; V gene: TRBV7-2; J gene: TRBJ2-2; CDR3 protein: ASSLGRGGELF